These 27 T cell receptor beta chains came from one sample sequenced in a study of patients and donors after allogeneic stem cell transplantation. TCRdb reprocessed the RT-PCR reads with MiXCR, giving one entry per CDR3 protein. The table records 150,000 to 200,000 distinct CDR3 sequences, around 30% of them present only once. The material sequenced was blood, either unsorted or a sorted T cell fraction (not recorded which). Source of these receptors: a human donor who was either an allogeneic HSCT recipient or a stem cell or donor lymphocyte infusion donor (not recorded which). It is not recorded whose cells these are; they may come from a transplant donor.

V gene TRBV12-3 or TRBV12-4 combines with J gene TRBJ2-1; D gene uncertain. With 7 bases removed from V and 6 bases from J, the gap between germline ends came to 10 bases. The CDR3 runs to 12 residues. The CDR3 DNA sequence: TGTGCCAGCAACCAGGCCTCCAATGAGCAGTTCTTC. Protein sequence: CASNQASNEQFF.

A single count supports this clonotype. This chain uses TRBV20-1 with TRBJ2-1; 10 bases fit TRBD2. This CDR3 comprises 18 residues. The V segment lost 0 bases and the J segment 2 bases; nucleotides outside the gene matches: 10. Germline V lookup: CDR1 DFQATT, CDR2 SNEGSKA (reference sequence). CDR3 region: CSARDYGAGGIPYNEQFF. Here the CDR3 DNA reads TGCAGTGCTAGAGATTATGGAGCGGGAGGGATTCCCTACAATGAGCAGTTCTTC.

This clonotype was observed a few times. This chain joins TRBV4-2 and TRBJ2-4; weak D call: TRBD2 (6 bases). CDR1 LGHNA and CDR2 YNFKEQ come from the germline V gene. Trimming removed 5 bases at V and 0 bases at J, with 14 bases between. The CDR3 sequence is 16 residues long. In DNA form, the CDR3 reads TGTGCCAGCAGCATACCGGGAGAAGGAGCCAAAAACATTCAGTACTTC. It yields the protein CASSIPGEGAKNIQYF.

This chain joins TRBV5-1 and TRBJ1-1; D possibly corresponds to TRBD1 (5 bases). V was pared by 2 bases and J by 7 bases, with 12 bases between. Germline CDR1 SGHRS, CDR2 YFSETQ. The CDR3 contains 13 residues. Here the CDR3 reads CASSFPGNSEAFF. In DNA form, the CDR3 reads TGCGCCAGCAGCTTCCCAGGGAATAGTGAAGCTTTCTTT.

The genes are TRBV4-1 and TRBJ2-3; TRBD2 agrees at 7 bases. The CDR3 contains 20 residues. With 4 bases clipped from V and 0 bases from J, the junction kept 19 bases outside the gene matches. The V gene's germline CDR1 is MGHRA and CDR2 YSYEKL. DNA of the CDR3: TGCGCCAGCAGCCTAGTGGAAGCGGGATCTTCCACTTCTAGCACAGATACGCAGTATTTT. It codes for CASSLVEAGSSTSSTDTQYF.

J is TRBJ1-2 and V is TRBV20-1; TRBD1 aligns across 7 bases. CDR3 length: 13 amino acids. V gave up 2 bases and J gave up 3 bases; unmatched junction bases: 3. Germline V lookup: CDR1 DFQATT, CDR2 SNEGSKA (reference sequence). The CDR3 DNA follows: TGCAGTGCTAGAAAGGGGACAGACTATGGCTACACCTTC. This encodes CSARKGTDYGYTF.

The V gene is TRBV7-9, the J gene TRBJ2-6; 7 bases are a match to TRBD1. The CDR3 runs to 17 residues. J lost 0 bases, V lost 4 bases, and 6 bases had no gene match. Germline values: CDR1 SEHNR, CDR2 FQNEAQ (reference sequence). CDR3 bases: TGTGCCAGCAGCTCGCCGGGACAGAGCTCTGGGGCCAACGTCCTGACTTTC. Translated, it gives CASSSPGQSSGANVLTF.

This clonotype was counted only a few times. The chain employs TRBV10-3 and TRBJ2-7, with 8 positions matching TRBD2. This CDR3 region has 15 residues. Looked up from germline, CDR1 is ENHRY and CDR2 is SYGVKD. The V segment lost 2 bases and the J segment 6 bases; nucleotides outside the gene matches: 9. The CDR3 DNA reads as TGTGCCATCAGTGAGGGAGCGGGAGCTGCTCTCGAGCAGTACTTC. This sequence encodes CAISEGAGAALEQYF.

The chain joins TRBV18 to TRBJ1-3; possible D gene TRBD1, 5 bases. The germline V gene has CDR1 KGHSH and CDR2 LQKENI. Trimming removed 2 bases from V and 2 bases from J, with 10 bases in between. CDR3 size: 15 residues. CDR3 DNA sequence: TGTGCCAGCTCACCATGGGACTTAGCTGGAAACACCATATATTTT. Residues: CASSPWDLAGNTIYF.

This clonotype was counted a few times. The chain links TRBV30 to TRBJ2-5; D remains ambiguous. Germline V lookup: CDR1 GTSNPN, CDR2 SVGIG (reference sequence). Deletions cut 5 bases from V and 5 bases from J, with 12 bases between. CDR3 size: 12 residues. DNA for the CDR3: TGTGCCTGGGATTTATCGGGCGAGACCCAGTACTTC. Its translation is CAWDLSGETQYF.

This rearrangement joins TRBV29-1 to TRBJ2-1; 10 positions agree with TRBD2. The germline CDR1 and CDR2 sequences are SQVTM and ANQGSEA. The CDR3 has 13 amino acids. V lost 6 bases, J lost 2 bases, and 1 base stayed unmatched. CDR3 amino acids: CSVGTSAYNEQFF. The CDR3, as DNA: TGCAGCGTCGGGACTAGCGCCTACAATGAGCAGTTCTTC.

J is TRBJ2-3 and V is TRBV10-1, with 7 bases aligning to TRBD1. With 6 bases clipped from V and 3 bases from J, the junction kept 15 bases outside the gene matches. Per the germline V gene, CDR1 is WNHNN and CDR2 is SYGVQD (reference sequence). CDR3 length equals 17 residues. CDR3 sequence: CASRPYPDRERTDTQYF. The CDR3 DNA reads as TGCGCCAGCAGGCCTTACCCCGACAGGGAGCGGACAGATACGCAGTATTTT.

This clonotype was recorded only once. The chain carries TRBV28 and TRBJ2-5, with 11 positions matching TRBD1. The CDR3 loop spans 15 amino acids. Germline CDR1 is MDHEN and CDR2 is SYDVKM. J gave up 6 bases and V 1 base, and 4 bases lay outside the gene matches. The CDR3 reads CASSLSGTGGKTQYF. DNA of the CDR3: TGTGCCAGCAGTTTATCCGGGACAGGGGGGAAGACCCAGTACTTC.

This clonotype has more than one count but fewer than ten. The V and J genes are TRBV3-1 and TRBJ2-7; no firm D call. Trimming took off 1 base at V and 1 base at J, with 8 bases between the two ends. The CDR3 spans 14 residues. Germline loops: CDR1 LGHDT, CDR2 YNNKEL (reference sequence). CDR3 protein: CASSQVTVSYEQYF. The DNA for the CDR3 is TGTGCCAGCAGCCAAGTTACGGTTTCCTACGAGCAGTACTTC.

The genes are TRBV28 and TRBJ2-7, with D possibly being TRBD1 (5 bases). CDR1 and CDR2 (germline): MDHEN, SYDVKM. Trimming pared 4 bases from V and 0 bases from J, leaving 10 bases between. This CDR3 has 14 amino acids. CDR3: CASSWEGDSYEQYF. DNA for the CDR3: TGTGCCAGCAGTTGGGAAGGGGACTCCTACGAGCAGTACTTC.

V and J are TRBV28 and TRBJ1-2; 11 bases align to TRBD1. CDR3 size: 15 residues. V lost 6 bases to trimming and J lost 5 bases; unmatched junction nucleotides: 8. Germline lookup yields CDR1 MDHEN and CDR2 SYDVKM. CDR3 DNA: TGTGCCAGCAGACGGGGACAGGGGGACAGGTATGGCTACACCTTC. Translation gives CASRRGQGDRYGYTF.

CDR3 bases: TGTGCCAGCAGCTACCAAGACTCCTACAATGAGCAGTTCTTC. Its protein product is CASSYQDSYNEQFF. The rearrangement uses TRBV7-9 and TRBJ2-1; no definite D call. V was shortened by 4 bases and J by 0 bases, with 7 bases between the two germline ends. Germline V gene lookup returns CDR1 SEHNR and CDR2 FQNEAQ (reference sequence). CDR3 length: 14 amino acids.

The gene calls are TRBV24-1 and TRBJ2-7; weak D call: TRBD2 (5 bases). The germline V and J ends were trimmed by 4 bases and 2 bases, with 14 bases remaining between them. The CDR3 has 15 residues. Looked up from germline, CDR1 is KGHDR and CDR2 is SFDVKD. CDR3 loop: CATSDSGGSAYEQYF. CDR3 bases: TGTGCCACCAGTGACTCAGGAGGCAGTGCCTACGAGCAGTACTTC.

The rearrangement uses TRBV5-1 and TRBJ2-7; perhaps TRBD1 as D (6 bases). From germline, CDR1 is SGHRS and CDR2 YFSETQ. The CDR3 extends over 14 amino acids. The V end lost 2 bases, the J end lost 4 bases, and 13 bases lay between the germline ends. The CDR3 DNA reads TGCGCCAGCAGCTTCGGGGACATTACGTACGAGCAGTACTTC. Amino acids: CASSFGDITYEQYF.

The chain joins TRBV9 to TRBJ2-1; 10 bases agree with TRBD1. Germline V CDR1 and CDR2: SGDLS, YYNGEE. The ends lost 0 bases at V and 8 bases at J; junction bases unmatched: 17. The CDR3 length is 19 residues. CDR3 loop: CASSVGEGPTGGLGDEQFF. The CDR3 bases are TGTGCCAGCAGCGTAGGAGAAGGGCCGACAGGGGGCTTAGGCGATGAGCAGTTCTTC. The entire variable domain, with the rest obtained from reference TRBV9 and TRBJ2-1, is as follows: DSGVTQTPKHLITATGQRVTLRCSPRSGDLSVYWYQQSLDQGLQFLIQYYNGEERAKGNILERFSAQQFPDLHSELNLSSLELGDSALYFCASSVGEGPTGGLGDEQFFGPGTRLTVL.

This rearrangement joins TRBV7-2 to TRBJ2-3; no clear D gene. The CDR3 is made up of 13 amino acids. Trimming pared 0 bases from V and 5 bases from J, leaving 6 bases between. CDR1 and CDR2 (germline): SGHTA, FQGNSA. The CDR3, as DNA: TGTGCCAGCAGCTTAGCGTTGGGAGATACGCAGTATTTT. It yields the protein CASSLALGDTQYF.

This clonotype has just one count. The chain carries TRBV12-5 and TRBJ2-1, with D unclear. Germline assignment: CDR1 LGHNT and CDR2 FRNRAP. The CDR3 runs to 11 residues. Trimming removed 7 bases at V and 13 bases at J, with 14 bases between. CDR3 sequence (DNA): TGTGCTAGTGCATTTGGTGAGAATCAGTTCTTC. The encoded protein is CASAFGENQFF. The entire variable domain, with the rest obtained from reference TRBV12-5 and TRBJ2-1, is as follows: DARVTQTPRHKVTEMGQEVTMRCQPILGHNTVFWYRQTMMQGLELLAYFRNRAPLDDSGMPKDRFSAEMPDATLATLKIQPSEPRDSAVYFCASAFGENQFFGPGTRLTVL.

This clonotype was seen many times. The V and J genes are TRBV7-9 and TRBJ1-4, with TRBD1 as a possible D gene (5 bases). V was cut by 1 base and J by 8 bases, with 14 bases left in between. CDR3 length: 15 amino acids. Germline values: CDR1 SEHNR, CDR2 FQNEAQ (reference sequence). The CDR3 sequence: CASSLVGAQSEKLFF. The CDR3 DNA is TGTGCCAGCAGCTTAGTAGGGGCCCAATCCGAAAAACTGTTTTTT.

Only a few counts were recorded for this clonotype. The CDR3 DNA is TGCAGTGCTAGAGAGCAGGGCGATTCACCCCTCCACTTT. Its protein product is CSAREQGDSPLHF. The rearrangement links TRBV20-1 to TRBJ1-6; a weak D match, TRBD1 (5 bases). Germline-derived CDR1 and CDR2 are DFQATT and SNEGSKA (reference sequence). The germline V and J ends were trimmed by 0 bases and 8 bases, with 8 bases remaining between them. The CDR3 extends over 13 amino acids.

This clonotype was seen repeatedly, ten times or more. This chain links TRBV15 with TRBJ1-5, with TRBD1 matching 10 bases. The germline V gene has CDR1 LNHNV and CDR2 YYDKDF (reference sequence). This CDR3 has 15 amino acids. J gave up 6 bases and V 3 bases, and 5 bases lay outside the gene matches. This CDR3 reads CATSSLGQGRQPQHF. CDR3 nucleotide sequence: TGTGCCACCAGCAGTTTGGGACAGGGGCGTCAGCCCCAGCATTTT.

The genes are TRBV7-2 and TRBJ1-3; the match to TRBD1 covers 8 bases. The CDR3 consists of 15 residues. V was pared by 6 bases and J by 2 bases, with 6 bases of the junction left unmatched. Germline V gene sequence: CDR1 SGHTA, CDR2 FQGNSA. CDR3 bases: TGTGCCAGCAGACCCCAGGGGGCGGCTGGAAACACCATATATTTT. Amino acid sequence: CASRPQGAAGNTIYF.

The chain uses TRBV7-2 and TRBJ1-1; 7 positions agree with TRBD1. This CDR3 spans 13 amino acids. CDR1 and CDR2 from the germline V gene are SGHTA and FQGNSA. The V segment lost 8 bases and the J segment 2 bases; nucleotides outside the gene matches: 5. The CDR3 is CASFYRGNTEAFF. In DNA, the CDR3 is TGTGCCAGCTTTTACAGGGGTAACACTGAAGCTTTCTTT.